The next 28 T cell receptor beta chains were all read from a single sample in a study of immune heterogeneity within non-small cell lung tumors (dated by TCRdb to the late 2010s). Genomic DNA extracted from bulk tumor tissue served as TCR template, with 600 ng gDNA amplified per sample. During surgery, multiple biopsies were taken from each primary tumor, with sampling sites spaced as far apart as possible within the tumor mass. The study cohort was described as untreated, and patients were newly diagnosed NSCLC cases undergoing curative surgery. The sequencing machine was a HiSeq X Ten. A multiplex PCR system amplified the TCR beta CDR3 region, with a first 10-cycle round using 32 V-gene forward and 13 J-gene reverse primers. TCRdb took the public reads, trimmed them with fastp at Q25, ran MiXCR for clone calling and kept in-frame beta chains. Rows matching on CDR3 protein sequence are summarized as one entry with the most common DNA and genes. The sample table lists around 20,000 distinct CDR3 sequences, over 25% of them with a count of one. The leading ten clones occupy 4% to 5% of the sample.

Sequencing input: lung tumor tissue. Every receptor here comes from a man aged 40-55 years with non-small cell lung cancer.

In this sample, this clonotype turned up a few times. The V and J genes are TRBV2 and TRBJ2-1; tentatively, D is TRBD1 (6 bases). Germline CDR1 reads SNHLY; CDR2 reads FYNNEI. V was clipped by 7 bases and J by 4 bases, with 14 bases between them. The CDR3 has 14 residues. Here the CDR3 reads CASTLDRSYNEQFF. For the CDR3, the DNA is TGTGCCAGCACCCTGGACAGATCTTACAATGAGCAGTTCTTC.

This clonotype occurred many times. This chain uses TRBV11-3 with TRBJ1-1, with 9 bases fitting TRBD1. CDR1 SGHNT and CDR2 YENEEA come from the germline V gene. The trim removed 1 base at V and 6 bases at J, leaving 3 bases unmatched. This CDR3 has 14 amino acids. CDR3 amino acids: CASSLGTGGAEAFF. The CDR3 DNA follows: TGTGCCAGCAGCTTAGGTACAGGGGGCGCTGAAGCTTTCTTT.

This clonotype was observed many times. The rearrangement joins TRBV6-4 to TRBJ2-6; the D gene is possibly TRBD1 (5 bases). Trimming removed 4 bases from V and 0 bases from J, with 7 bases in between. Germline CDR1 and CDR2: MRHNA and SNTAGT. This CDR3 comprises 15 residues. The CDR3 DNA sequence: TGTGCCAGCAGTGGACAGTCCTCTGGGGCCAACGTCCTGACTTTC. As protein: CASSGQSSGANVLTF.

This clonotype is medium-sized within its sample. The chain has TRBV6-2 or TRBV6-3 and TRBJ1-2; unclear D gene. The V end was cut by 6 bases, the J end by 0 bases, with 14 bases between. Germline V gene lookup returns CDR1 MNHEY and CDR2 SVGEGT. The CDR3 covers 15 residues. The CDR3 bases are TGTGCCAGCAGACCCATAGAAAGATCTAACTATGGCTACACCTTC. Encoded protein: CASRPIERSNYGYTF.

The V gene is TRBV18, the J gene TRBJ2-1, with 11 bases lining up with TRBD1. This CDR3 is built from 15 residues. V gave up 6 bases and J gave up 7 bases; unmatched junction bases: 8. CDR1 KGHSH and CDR2 LQKENI come from the germline V gene. The CDR3 reads CASSRTGGDRNEQFF. The DNA of the CDR3 is TGTGCCAGCTCCCGGACAGGGGGCGATCGAAATGAGCAGTTCTTC.

In its sample, this clonotype was seen many times. CDR3 sequence: CASSLARRSNSPLHF. For the CDR3, the DNA is TGTGCCAGCAGCTTGGCCCGACGAAGTAATTCACCCCTCCACTTT. The J gene is TRBJ1-6, the V gene TRBV5-6; D call uncertain. V was cut by 0 bases and J by 6 bases, with 10 bases left in between. This CDR3 comprises 15 residues. Germline V gene data show CDR1 as SGHDT and CDR2 as YYEEEE.

This clonotype has just one count. A much bigger clone sits one base away, suggesting this may be a read error. J is TRBJ2-7 and V is TRBV6-2 or TRBV6-3; 13 bases are shared with TRBD2. CDR1 and CDR2 from the germline V gene are MNHEY and SVGEGT. J gave up 4 bases and V 5 bases, and 8 bases lay outside the gene matches. The CDR3 is 16 residues long. The CDR3 loop is CASSVPGTSGTYEQYF. The CDR3 bases are TGTGCCAGCAGTGTCCCCGGGACTAGCGGGACATACGAGCAGTACTTC.

This clonotype was detected ten times or more. The V and J genes are TRBV24-1 and TRBJ2-7; D remains unclear. V lost 9 bases, J lost 6 bases, and 11 bases lay in between. CDR1 and CDR2 from the germline V gene are KGHDR and SFDVKD. The CDR3 has 11 residues. The CDR3 region is CATAAAGEQYF. CDR3 DNA sequence: TGTGCCACCGCTGCCGCTGGCGAGCAGTACTTC.

This clonotype was counted many times. The chain joins TRBV6-1 to TRBJ1-1; no clear D. Germline CDR1 MNHNS, CDR2 SASEGT. This CDR3 comprises 15 residues. Deletions cut 6 bases from V and 4 bases from J, with 18 bases between. CDR3 sequence (DNA): TGTGCCAGCAGCACCCGGACTCAGGCGGCCACTGAAGCTTTCTTT. Protein sequence: CASSTRTQAATEAFF.

Points on this clonotype: This may come from a read error, since a much larger clone is one base off. V is TRBV12-3 or TRBV12-4 and J is TRBJ1-5; D is perhaps TRBD1 (6 bases). This CDR3 is 14 amino acids long. This chain's CDR3 is CPSSLGGQGQPQHF. CDR3 DNA: TGTCCCAGCAGTTTGGGGGGGCAAGGACAGCCCCAGCATTTT.

Remarks on this clonotype: This could be a read error, since a much larger clone is one nucleotide away. The chain links TRBV13 to TRBJ2-7; D is possibly TRBD2 (6 bases). CDR1 PRHDT and CDR2 FYEKMQ come from the germline V gene (reference sequence). The V end was cut by 7 bases, the J end by 5 bases, with 24 bases between. The CDR3 is made up of 16 amino acids. CDR3 region: CASIWNRDSKEHEQYF. CDR3 nucleotide sequence: TGTGCCAGCATCTGGAACCGGGACTCGAAAGAGCACGAGCAGTACTTC.

This clonotype was seen more than once but under ten times. This chain links TRBV9 with TRBJ2-1, with TRBD1 matching over 8 bases. V shed 0 bases, J shed 4 bases, and the junction held 6 bases outside the gene matches. CDR1 is SGDLS and CDR2 is YYNGEE in the germline V gene. The CDR3 is 16 amino acids. CDR3 protein: CASSVEVRGPYNEQFF. CDR3 coding DNA: TGTGCCAGCAGCGTAGAGGTCAGGGGGCCATACAATGAGCAGTTCTTC.

This clonotype was counted a few times. The CDR3 loop reads CASSQEPVLGTNKETQYF. The CDR3 DNA follows: TGCGCCAGCAGCCAAGAACCGGTCCTCGGGACCAATAAAGAGACCCAGTACTTC. The gene calls are TRBV4-1 and TRBJ2-5, with D tentatively TRBD1 or TRBD2 (5 bases each). This CDR3 is 18 amino acids long. CDR1 and CDR2 from the germline V gene are MGHRA and YSYEKL. V lost 0 bases to trimming and J lost 3 bases, with 20 bases between them.

Many counts were recorded for this clonotype. The V gene is TRBV2, the J gene TRBJ1-4, with D possibly TRBD1 on 6 matching bases. This CDR3 is built from 16 residues. Germline V CDR1 and CDR2: SNHLY, FYNNEI. V lost 2 bases and J lost 4, with 14 bases in between. The CDR3 nucleotides read TGTGCCAGCAGTGAAACATGGACAGCCTTTAATGAAAAACTGTTTTTT. Translation gives CASSETWTAFNEKLFF.

This clonotype was observed a few times. The V and J genes are TRBV7-3 and TRBJ2-5, with TRBD1 identical over 8 bases. Germline CDR1 and CDR2: SGHTA and FQGTGA. V shed 4 bases, J shed 5 bases, and the junction held 9 bases outside the gene matches. The CDR3 is made up of 15 amino acids. The CDR3 DNA is TGTGCCAGCAGCTCAACAACAGGGGGTGGGGAGACCCAGTACTTC. As protein: CASSSTTGGGETQYF.

This chain uses TRBV9 with TRBJ2-1, with 11 nucleotides matching TRBD2. This CDR3 spans 15 amino acids. V lost 3 bases, J lost 4 bases, and 3 bases stayed unmatched. Germline V lookup: CDR1 SGDLS, CDR2 YYNGEE. For the CDR3, the DNA is TGTGCCAGCAGCGCCAGACTAGCGGGGTACAATGAGCAGTTCTTC. Translated, it gives CASSARLAGYNEQFF. The variable domain in full, with the rest retrieved from reference TRBV9 and TRBJ2-1, is DSGVTQTPKHLITATGQRVTLRCSPRSGDLSVYWYQQSLDQGLQFLIQYYNGEERAKGNILERFSAQQFPDLHSELNLSSLELGDSALYFCASSARLAGYNEQFFGPGTRLTVL.

In the case of this clonotype: This could be a read error, since a much larger clone is one nucleotide away. CDR3 DNA: TGTGCCAGCAGGTTACAGGGGGCGGTATACCAGCAGTACTTC. It encodes CASRLQGAVYQQYF. The chain uses TRBV6-2 or TRBV6-3 and TRBJ2-7, with 9 bases that match TRBD1. Germline CDR1 and CDR2: MNHEY and SVGEGT. The length of the CDR3 is 14 residues. V was pared by 6 bases and J by 8 bases, with 11 bases of the junction left unmatched.

This clonotype came up once. This may be a read error, as it is one base from a much larger clone. This rearrangement joins TRBV3-1 to TRBJ2-7; D is undetermined. This CDR3 contains 12 residues. CDR1 is LGHDT and CDR2 is YNNKEL in the germline V gene (reference sequence). The CDR3 DNA reads as TGTGTCAGCAGCCAAGACCTGGCCGAGCAGTACTTC. Protein sequence: CVSSQDLAEQYF.

This sequence joins TRBV18 and TRBJ2-4; D possibly corresponds to TRBD1 (5 bases). CDR1 and CDR2 (germline): KGHSH, LQKENI. Trimming cost V 4 bases and J 2 bases, with 12 bases left between them. The CDR3 spans 15 residues. The CDR3 loop is CASSLYQGSKNIQYF. CDR3 in DNA: TGTGCCAGCTCACTCTACCAGGGTTCCAAAAACATTCAGTACTTC.

This clonotype was recorded many times. J is TRBJ1-5 and V is TRBV7-2; D not certain. Between the trimmed V and J ends, which lost 4 bases and 3 bases, there was a span of 4 bases. The V gene's germline CDR1 is SGHTA and CDR2 FQGNSA. There are 12 residues in the CDR3. The DNA of the CDR3 is TGTGCCAGCAGCTACGACAATCAGCCCCAGCATTTT. Translation: CASSYDNQPQHF.

The genes are TRBV7-9 and TRBJ2-5; 8 bases fit TRBD2. This CDR3 spans 13 amino acids. Germline CDR1 is SEHNR and CDR2 is FQNEAQ (reference sequence). Trimming removed 4 bases from V and 6 bases from J; junction bases left unmatched: 4. CDR3 region: CASSSSGRKTQYF. The CDR3, as DNA: TGTGCCAGCAGCTCAAGCGGGAGAAAGACCCAGTACTTC.

The table lists this clonotype with a few counts. The chain is built from TRBV6-5 and TRBJ1-5; D unresolved. CDR1 is MNHEY, CDR2 SVGAGI, per germline. The V and J ends lost 1 base and 0 bases respectively, with 7 bases between them. The CDR3 extends over 15 amino acids. Here the CDR3 reads CASSYFGGSNQPQHF. In nucleotides, the CDR3 is TGTGCCAGCAGTTACTTTGGCGGTAGCAATCAGCCCCAGCATTTT.

On this clonotype: It may be a read error: a sequence one base away is much more abundant. V gene TRBV5-1 combines with J gene TRBJ1-2; D gene ambiguous. The CDR3 consists of 14 residues. Germline CDR1 is SGHRS and CDR2 is YFSETQ. Deletions cut 0 bases from V and 1 base from J, with 7 bases between. DNA of the CDR3: TGCGCCAGCAGCTTGGCTGGGAATAACTATGGCTACACCTTC. This sequence encodes CASSLAGNNYGYTF.

This clonotype was seen ten or more times. The V gene is TRBV2, the J gene TRBJ2-3; 11 bases are a match to TRBD2. After removal of 9 bases from V and 3 bases from J, the junction contained 5 bases not matched to a gene. Germline V CDR1 and CDR2: SNHLY, FYNNEI. This CDR3 contains 14 residues. The CDR3 reads CASATSGSTDTQYF. The CDR3 bases are TGTGCCAGTGCCACTAGCGGGAGTACAGATACGCAGTATTTT.

This chain joins TRBV3-1 and TRBJ2-7; TRBD2 is a possible D gene (5 bases). This CDR3 has 14 residues. V lost 9 bases and J 2 bases, leaving 17 bases between the germline ends. Looked up from germline, CDR1 is LGHDT and CDR2 is YNNKEL (reference sequence). Here the CDR3 reads CASSRATTAYEQYF. The DNA of the CDR3 is TGTGCCAGTTCTCGGGCGACTACCGCCTACGAGCAGTACTTC.

The V gene is TRBV6-9, the J gene TRBJ2-3; 10 bases agree with TRBD1. The V segment lost 3 bases and the J segment 3 bases; nucleotides outside the gene matches: 3. The V gene's germline CDR1 is MNHGY and CDR2 SVAAGI. This CDR3 has 15 residues. The CDR3 loop reads CASSYRTGGTDTQYF. CDR3 nucleotides: TGTGCCAGCAGTTACAGGACAGGGGGTACAGATACGCAGTATTTT.

This clonotype was seen many times. This chain uses TRBV19 with TRBJ2-1; TRBD2 matches at 10 bases. Germline V gene sequence: CDR1 LNHDA, CDR2 SQIVND (reference sequence). The CDR3 runs to 14 residues. Trimming at V came to 7 bases and at J to 4 bases, leaving 4 bases not matched to a gene. The CDR3 bases are TGTGCCAGTAAGCGGGAGGGCGATTACAATGAGCAGTTCTTC. Protein sequence: CASKREGDYNEQFF.

In its sample, this clonotype was seen a few times. The chain joins TRBV20-1 to TRBJ2-3, with 10 bases that match TRBD2. The CDR3 consists of 14 residues. Looked up from germline, CDR1 is DFQATT and CDR2 is SNEGSKA (reference sequence). The J segment lost 6 bases and the V segment lost 5 bases, leaving 8 bases of the junction unmatched. This CDR3 reads CSARLAGVGDTQYF. CDR3 bases: TGCAGTGCTCGCCTAGCGGGAGTAGGTGATACGCAGTATTTT.